These 31 T cell receptor beta chains came from one sample sequenced in a study of T cell responses to AZD1222 COVID-19 vaccine. Clones were read by immunoSEQ multiplex PCR, and TCRdb kept only the in-frame ones, dropping some. The sample holds about 130,000 clones, 87% seen once. The sample here was peripheral blood, taken on day 0 of AZD1222 vaccination. Source of these receptors: an adult in good health.

V and J are TRBV13 and TRBJ2-7, with D tentatively TRBD2 (5 bases). The length of the CDR3 is 14 residues. V dropped 1 base and J dropped 2 bases, with 9 bases sitting between them. Germline CDR1 is PRHDT and CDR2 is FYEKMQ (reference sequence). CDR3 residues: CASSLENGAYEQYF. CDR3 nucleotide sequence: TGTGCCAGCAGCTTAGAGAACGGGGCCTACGAGCAGTACTTC.

J is TRBJ2-7 and V is TRBV2, with D perhaps matching TRBD1 or TRBD2 (5 bases each). V dropped 4 bases and J dropped 2 bases, with 15 bases sitting between them. The CDR3 runs to 15 residues. The germline V gene has CDR1 SNHLY and CDR2 FYNNEI. As DNA, the CDR3 is TGTGCCAGCAGTGTGGCGGCAGGGAGTGCCTACGAGCAGTACTTC. The encoded protein is CASSVAAGSAYEQYF.

This chain links TRBV28 with TRBJ1-3; possible D gene TRBD1, 5 bases. This CDR3 has 15 amino acids. V was shortened by 5 bases and J by 0 bases, with 11 bases between the two germline ends. The germline V gene encodes CDR1 MDHEN and CDR2 SYDVKM. The CDR3 DNA is TGTGCCAGCAGTGGGGGAGGACCCTCTGGAAACACCATATATTTT. Protein sequence: CASSGGGPSGNTIYF.

The CDR3, as DNA: TGCGCCAGCAGCCAAGCTCGGTCGGCAGACGAACTGTTTTTT. This translates into CASSQARSADELFF. The chain is built from TRBV4-3 and TRBJ1-4; the D is unclear. Germline-derived CDR1 and CDR2 are LGHNA and YSLEER. This CDR3 is 14 amino acids long. V lost 1 base and J lost 12, with 15 bases in between.

With regard to this clone: This same CDR3 is encoded by further DNA sequences in the sample. This chain links TRBV3-1 (or the pseudogene TRBV3-2) with TRBJ1-1; D gene unclear. This CDR3 has 13 residues. Trimming removed 1 base at V and 1 base at J, with 4 bases between. Germline V gives CDR1 LGHDT, CDR2 YNNKEL (reference sequence). In nucleotides, the CDR3 is TGTGCCAGCAGCCAAGGGCAGAACACTGAAGCTTTCTTT. Translation gives CASSQGQNTEAFF.

V usage is TRBV6-5 and J usage is TRBJ1-5; D unresolved. The germline V gene encodes CDR1 MNHEY and CDR2 SVGAGI. CDR3 length equals 13 residues. The V end lost 4 bases, the J end lost 0 bases, and 4 bases lay between the germline ends. The CDR3 DNA reads TGTGCCAGCAGTTTAACTAGCAATCAGCCCCAGCATTTT. Its protein product is CASSLTSNQPQHF.

The J gene is TRBJ2-3, the V gene TRBV28; no clear D. The CDR3 sequence is 16 residues long. Germline CDR1 reads MDHEN; CDR2 reads SYDVKM. Trimming pared 2 bases from V and 0 bases from J, leaving 12 bases between. CDR3 nucleotide sequence: TGTGCCAGCAGTTTACCCCCCTTGGGTAGCACAGATACGCAGTATTTT. Residues: CASSLPPLGSTDTQYF. Based on the CDR3 plus reference TRBV28 and TRBJ2-3, the full variable domain is DVKVTQSSRYLVKRTGEKVFLECVQDMDHENMFWYRQDPGLGLRLIYFSYDVKMKEKGDIPEGYSVSREKKERFSLILESASTNQTSMYLCASSLPPLGSTDTQYFGPGTRLTVL.

The chain links TRBV6-2 or TRBV6-3 to TRBJ2-7, with 7 bases aligning to TRBD2. In germline, CDR1 is MNHEY, CDR2 SVGEGT. Losses at the gene ends were 2 bases for V and 9 bases for J; bases not matched to a gene: 13. This CDR3 contains 15 residues. CDR3 residues: CASSYAGDPYWGQYF. The CDR3 coding sequence is TGTGCCAGCAGTTACGCGGGGGACCCCTATTGGGGGCAGTACTTC.

The chain links TRBV5-5 to TRBJ1-2; 9 bases match TRBD1. Germline loops: CDR1 SGHKS, CDR2 YYEKEE (reference sequence). V gave up 0 bases and J gave up 0 bases; unmatched junction bases: 0. The CDR3 has 15 amino acids. The CDR3 nucleotides read TGTGCCAGCAGCTTGGGACAGGGGGCTAACTATGGCTACACCTTC. This encodes CASSLGQGANYGYTF.

The chain links TRBV6-5 to TRBJ2-3; 8 bases match TRBD2. V dropped 6 bases and J dropped 0; count of bases not matched to a gene: 2. Germline V CDR1 and CDR2: MNHEY, SVGAGI. There are 14 residues in the CDR3. CDR3 nucleotide sequence: TGTGCCAGCAGCATAGCGGGGAGCACAGATACGCAGTATTTT. Translation: CASSIAGSTDTQYF.

This chain uses TRBV7-2 with TRBJ1-1, with 9 bases identical to TRBD1. Unmatched junction bases numbered 10, after V lost 1 base and J lost 4 bases. CDR3 length equals 17 residues. Germline V gives CDR1 SGHTA, CDR2 FQGNSA. CDR3 bases: TGTGCCAGCAGCTTAGTCACCACAGGGGGCTTGGTCACTGAAGCTTTCTTT. Translation: CASSLVTTGGLVTEAFF.

V is TRBV25-1 and J is TRBJ1-1; D may be TRBD1 (6 bases). The CDR3 is made up of 15 amino acids. The germline V and J ends were trimmed by 5 bases and 0 bases, with 13 bases remaining between them. Germline loops: CDR1 MGHDK, CDR2 SYGVNS. The chain's CDR3 is CASSTQGSLNTEAFF. The CDR3, as DNA: TGTGCCAGCAGTACCCAGGGGTCCTTGAACACTGAAGCTTTCTTT.

This chain connects TRBV6-5 to TRBJ2-7; 8 bases fit TRBD2. The CDR3 sequence is 14 residues long. V lost 6 bases to trimming and J lost 3 bases; unmatched junction nucleotides: 7. Germline V gene lookup returns CDR1 MNHEY and CDR2 SVGAGI. The CDR3 loop is CASSDGGANYEQYF. In DNA form, the CDR3 reads TGTGCCAGCAGCGACGGGGGGGCCAACTACGAGCAGTACTTC.

This rearrangement joins TRBV19 to TRBJ1-5, with D unresolved. Germline assignment: CDR1 LNHDA and CDR2 SQIVND (reference sequence). Trimming cost V 5 bases and J 4 bases, with 18 bases left between them. The CDR3 is made up of 16 amino acids. CDR3 coding DNA: TGTGCCAGTAGTCCCGGGAGAACTGCAACTAATCAGCCCCAGCATTTT. Translated: CASSPGRTATNQPQHF. The full variable domain, completed using reference TRBV19 and TRBJ1-5, is DGGITQSPKYLFRKEGQNVTLSCEQNLNHDAMYWYRQDPGQGLRLIYYSQIVNDFQKGDIAEGYSVSREKKESFPLTVTSAQKNPTAFYLCASSPGRTATNQPQHFGDGTRLSIL.

This chain uses TRBV18 with TRBJ1-1; the D gene is possibly TRBD1 (6 bases). Trimming took 3 bases from V and 4 from J, leaving 15 bases between them. CDR1 and CDR2 from the germline V gene are KGHSH and LQKENI. This CDR3 region has 15 residues. The CDR3 coding sequence is TGTGCCAGCTCACCGCTACAGGGTGTCAGCACTGAAGCTTTCTTT. This translates into CASSPLQGVSTEAFF.

This clone was counted only a few times. The V gene is TRBV6-5, the J gene TRBJ2-7, with D possibly called TRBD1 or TRBD2 (5 bases each). V was cut by 6 bases and J by 4 bases, with 16 bases left in between. Germline assignment: CDR1 MNHEY and CDR2 SVGAGI. There are 14 residues in the CDR3. This chain's CDR3 is CASSDDSGGYEQYF. The CDR3 nucleotides read TGTGCCAGCAGCGATGACAGTGGGGGTTACGAGCAGTACTTC.

The chain employs TRBV3-1 (or the pseudogene TRBV3-2) and TRBJ1-1; no definite D call. The V and J ends lost 4 bases and 4 bases respectively, with 16 bases between them. Germline CDR1 reads LGHDT; CDR2 reads YNNKEL (reference sequence). This CDR3 has 15 residues. As DNA, the CDR3 is TGTGCCAGCAGCCCGAGGAGTAGCTGGCCCACTGAAGCTTTCTTT. It encodes CASSPRSSWPTEAFF.

The CDR3 protein is CASSPGDTQYF. The CDR3 coding sequence is TGTGCCAGCTCACCAGGAGATACGCAGTATTTT. The chain uses TRBV18 and TRBJ2-3; D call uncertain. Germline V gene sequence: CDR1 KGHSH, CDR2 LQKENI. Deletions cut 2 bases from V and 5 bases from J, with 2 bases between. This CDR3 comprises 11 residues.

The V call is TRBV5-1, the J call TRBJ1-5; D may be TRBD1 (5 bases). The germline gives CDR1 SGHRS, CDR2 YFSETQ. Trimming stripped 3 bases from V and 4 bases from J, with 8 bases between. The CDR3 length is 13 residues. CDR3 sequence reads: CASSWDGNQPQHF. In DNA form, the CDR3 reads TGCGCCAGCAGCTGGGACGGGAATCAGCCCCAGCATTTT.

This chain links TRBV28 with TRBJ1-2, with D possibly TRBD1 on 5 matching bases. Trimming left V 7 bases short and J 6 bases short, with 12 bases between. Germline V gene sequence: CDR1 MDHEN, CDR2 SYDVKM. This CDR3 contains 12 residues. The CDR3 DNA is TGTGCCAGCAAACAGGACCCTGATGGCTACACCTTC. The encoded protein is CASKQDPDGYTF.

The chain employs TRBV3-1 (or the pseudogene TRBV3-2) and TRBJ1-6; D perhaps matches TRBD1 (6 bases). Looked up from germline, CDR1 is LGHDT and CDR2 is YNNKEL (reference sequence). V was clipped by 0 bases and J by 7 bases, with 19 bases between them. The CDR3 contains 18 residues. Written as DNA, the CDR3 is TGTGCCAGCAGCCAAGACTTTGGAGGGGGAAGGCGGAATTCACCCCTCCACTTT. Encoded protein: CASSQDFGGGRRNSPLHF.

J is TRBJ2-7 and V is TRBV19, with no clear D. CDR1 is LNHDA, CDR2 SQIVND, per germline (reference sequence). The CDR3 has 14 amino acids. Trimming shortened V by 3 bases and J by 2 bases, and 11 bases separated the two germline ends. The CDR3 DNA is TGTGCCAGTAGTATCAGTGGGCCTACCTACGAGCAGTACTTC. It yields the protein CASSISGPTYEQYF.

The chain couples TRBV3-1 (or the pseudogene TRBV3-2) to TRBJ1-1; D is unclear. V was cut by 3 bases and J by 0 bases, with 11 bases left in between. This CDR3 contains 15 residues. Germline V lookup: CDR1 LGHDT, CDR2 YNNKEL (reference sequence). CDR3 in amino acids: CASSHSTDMNTEAFF. Written as DNA, the CDR3 is TGTGCCAGCAGCCATTCGACTGACATGAACACTGAAGCTTTCTTT.

This clone was counted between two and nine times. The chain recombines TRBV11-1 with TRBJ2-7, with a weak D call TRBD2 (6 bases). Between the trimmed V and J ends, which lost 4 bases and 7 bases, there was a span of 11 bases. Germline CDR1 reads SGHAT; CDR2 reads FQDESV (reference sequence). The CDR3 consists of 12 residues. As DNA, the CDR3 is TGTGCCAGCAGCTCCGATCGGGAGGAGCAGTACTTC. Its protein product is CASSSDREEQYF.

The V and J genes are TRBV27 and TRBJ2-1, with TRBD2 matching 7 bases. CDR3 length: 18 residues. In germline, CDR1 is MNHEY, CDR2 SMNVEV (reference sequence). Trimming removed 6 bases from V and 7 bases from J; junction bases left unmatched: 21. The CDR3 sequence: CASSRITSANAKGNEQFF. CDR3 nucleotide sequence: TGTGCCAGCAGCCGAATTACTAGCGCGAATGCTAAGGGGAATGAGCAGTTCTTC.

This chain links TRBV19 with TRBJ2-7, with D unresolved. The CDR3 length is 12 residues. From germline, CDR1 is LNHDA and CDR2 SQIVND (reference sequence). The V end was cut by 4 bases, the J end by 0 bases, with 4 bases between. CDR3 amino acids: CASSTHSYEQYF. CDR3 coding DNA: TGTGCCAGTAGTACGCACTCCTACGAGCAGTACTTC.

V usage is TRBV7-2 and J usage is TRBJ2-1; the match to TRBD2 covers 8 bases. With 3 bases clipped from V and 0 bases from J, the junction kept 13 bases outside the gene matches. Germline V gene lookup returns CDR1 SGHTA and CDR2 FQGNSA. This CDR3 comprises 19 residues. Here the CDR3 reads CASSFPRRGGRSSYNEQFF. The DNA of the CDR3 is TGTGCCAGCAGCTTCCCCCGTCGGGGGGGCCGATCCTCCTACAATGAGCAGTTCTTC. The full variable domain, in which reference TRBV7-2 and TRBJ2-1 provide the parts outside the CDR3, is GAGVSQSPSNKVTEKGKDVELRCDPISGHTALYWYRQSLGQGLEFLIYFQGNSAPDKSGLPSDRFSAERTGGSVSTLTIQRTQQEDSAVYLCASSFPRRGGRSSYNEQFFGPGTRLTVL.

The chain has TRBV19 and TRBJ2-1; D is uncertain. The ends were cut back, 3 bases at V and 3 bases at J, with 3 bases in the middle. From germline, CDR1 is LNHDA and CDR2 SQIVND (reference sequence). The CDR3 covers 12 residues. The CDR3 sequence: CASSIGYNEQFF. In nucleotides, the CDR3 is TGTGCCAGTAGTATCGGCTACAATGAGCAGTTCTTC.

V gene TRBV5-1 combines with J gene TRBJ1-1; the D gene is possibly TRBD1 (5 bases). The V end lost 0 bases, the J end lost 8 bases, and 17 bases lay between the germline ends. In germline, CDR1 is SGHRS, CDR2 YFSETQ. CDR3 length: 15 amino acids. The CDR3 loop is CASSLELWGSSEAFF. CDR3 in DNA: TGCGCCAGCAGCTTGGAGCTGTGGGGGTCCTCGGAAGCTTTCTTT.

CDR3 DNA sequence: TGTGCCAGTAGCCAAGGGGGGAGTTCCTACGAGCAGTACTTC. This sequence encodes CASSQGGSSYEQYF. V is TRBV19 and J is TRBJ2-7; the D gene could be TRBD1 or TRBD2 (6 bases each). V lost 6 bases and J 1 base, leaving 13 bases between the germline ends. Germline V gene lookup returns CDR1 LNHDA and CDR2 SQIVND (reference sequence). The length of the CDR3 is 14 residues.

V and J are TRBV18 and TRBJ2-2; tentative D call: TRBD1 (6 bases). The germline CDR1 and CDR2 sequences are KGHSH and LQKENI. V was clipped by 3 bases and J by 3 bases, with 17 bases between them. This CDR3 region has 17 residues. The CDR3, as DNA: TGTGCCAGCTCACCTACCCAGGACAGCACCTACACCGGGGAGCTGTTTTTT. It codes for CASSPTQDSTYTGELFF. Full variable domain (remainder filled in from reference TRBV18 and TRBJ2-2): NAGVMQNPRHLVRRRGQEARLRCSPMKGHSHVYWYRQLPEEGLKFMVYLQKENIIDESGMPKERFSAEFPKEGPSILRIQQVVRGDSAAYFCASSPTQDSTYTGELFFGEGSRLTVL.